Below are 16 T cell receptor beta chains sequenced from a single sample in a study of blood T cell repertoires in COVID-19. Data came from immunoSEQ multiplex PCR; TCRdb stores just in-frame clones and leaves some out. The sample includes about 300,000 clones, over 75% of them seen just once. Specimen: PBMCs or T cells enriched from blood (not recorded which). The receptor set was obtained from a man aged 30 to 39 who had recovered from COVID-19.

In its sample, this clone was seen a few times. J is TRBJ1-1 and V is TRBV12-3 or TRBV12-4; D gene ambiguous. The germline V and J ends were trimmed by 7 bases and 3 bases, with 9 bases remaining between them. The CDR3 is 12 amino acids. In nucleotides, the CDR3 is TGTGCCAGCACTGGGCGGGACACTGAAGCTTTCTTT. It yields the protein CASTGRDTEAFF.

The chain joins TRBV5-6 to TRBJ2-5, with 8 nucleotides matching TRBD2. The CDR3 has 14 residues. V lost 0 bases to trimming and J lost 7 bases; unmatched junction nucleotides: 5. Per the germline V gene, CDR1 is SGHDT and CDR2 is YYEEEE. CDR3 protein: CASSLGTSMGTQYF. Written as DNA, the CDR3 is TGTGCCAGCAGCTTGGGGACTAGCATGGGGACCCAGTACTTC.

This rearrangement joins TRBV19 to TRBJ2-1, with 10 bases lining up with TRBD2. Per germline, CDR1 LNHDA and CDR2 SQIVND (reference sequence). Trimming at V came to 7 bases and at J to 12 bases, leaving 9 bases not matched to a gene. The CDR3 runs to 13 residues. The DNA for the CDR3 is TGTGCCAGTACTTGGCTAGCGGGAGACACGCAGTTCTTC. It is translated as CASTWLAGDTQFF.

The sample holds a few counts of this clone. The chain has TRBV29-1 and TRBJ2-5; D not certain. CDR1 is SQVTM, CDR2 ANQGSEA, per germline. V lost 0 bases and J lost 1, with 12 bases in between. The CDR3 spans 15 residues. The CDR3 nucleotides are TGCAGCGTTGAAGAGTCGGTCCCAAGCCAAGAGACCCAGTACTTC. This sequence encodes CSVEESVPSQETQYF.

The chain joins TRBV12-3 or TRBV12-4 to TRBJ1-5, with 7 bases identical to TRBD1. Trimming cost V 6 bases and J 6 bases; bases outside gene matches: 5. The CDR3 extends over 13 amino acids. The CDR3 nucleotides are TGTGCCAGCAGCCAGGGGGTAAGTCAGCCCCAGCATTTT. This encodes CASSQGVSQPQHF.

V usage is TRBV9 and J usage is TRBJ2-6; 8 nucleotides line up with TRBD1. Trimming at V came to 4 bases and at J to 0 bases, leaving 9 bases not matched to a gene. The CDR3 totals 18 residues. Germline V gene data show CDR1 as SGDLS and CDR2 as YYNGEE. The CDR3 DNA reads TGTGCCAGCAGCCCCCGACAGGGGTCGGGCTCTGGGGCCAACGTCCTGACTTTC. This sequence encodes CASSPRQGSGSGANVLTF.

This rearrangement joins TRBV19 to TRBJ1-4; no clear D gene. V dropped 5 bases and J dropped 0 bases, with 10 bases sitting between them. Germline assignment: CDR1 LNHDA and CDR2 SQIVND (reference sequence). The CDR3 spans 15 residues. The CDR3 nucleotides are TGTGCCAGTAGTGTCACTGATGCAACTAATGAAAAACTGTTTTTT. Translation gives CASSVTDATNEKLFF.

The gene calls are TRBV19 and TRBJ1-2, with a possible D match to TRBD1 (6 bases). Trimming removed 6 bases from V and 6 bases from J, with 11 bases in between. This CDR3 comprises 12 residues. The germline V gene has CDR1 LNHDA and CDR2 SQIVND (reference sequence). This CDR3 is CASRWGGDGYTF. The CDR3 coding sequence is TGTGCCAGTAGATGGGGGGGCGATGGCTACACCTTC.

The chain's CDR3 is CASSGSGTGDYEQYF. The CDR3 nucleotides are TGTGCCAGTAGTGGTTCCGGGACAGGGGACTACGAGCAGTACTTC. The chain combines TRBV19 with TRBJ2-7, with 10 bases matching TRBD1. The trim removed 5 bases at V and 3 bases at J, leaving 7 bases unmatched. Germline CDR1 is LNHDA and CDR2 is SQIVND (reference sequence). The CDR3 has 15 residues.

The V call is TRBV19, the J call TRBJ2-1; possible D gene TRBD2, 7 bases. The V end lost 10 bases, the J end lost 4 bases, and 17 bases lay between the germline ends. The germline gives CDR1 LNHDA, CDR2 SQIVND (reference sequence). This CDR3 has 14 amino acids. The CDR3 protein is CATSNREGYNEQFF. CDR3 DNA sequence: TGTGCCACGTCGAACAGGGAGGGTTACAATGAGCAGTTCTTC. The full variable domain, in which reference TRBV19 and TRBJ2-1 provide the parts outside the CDR3, is DGGITQSPKYLFRKEGQNVTLSCEQNLNHDAMYWYRQDPGQGLRLIYYSQIVNDFQKGDIAEGYSVSREKKESFPLTVTSAQKNPTAFYLCATSNREGYNEQFFGPGTRLTVL.

The V call is TRBV30, the J call TRBJ1-1; D is ambiguous. Germline V lookup: CDR1 GTSNPN, CDR2 SVGIG (reference sequence). This CDR3 contains 12 residues. V lost 3 bases to trimming and J lost 1 base, with 6 bases between them. The CDR3 nucleotides read TGTGCCTGGAGCGGTACGAACACTGAAGCTTTCTTT. Amino acid sequence: CAWSGTNTEAFF.

The chain combines TRBV6-5 with TRBJ2-1; 8 bases match TRBD2. The ends lost 0 bases at V and 6 bases at J; junction bases unmatched: 7. The V gene's germline CDR1 is MNHEY and CDR2 SVGAGI. The CDR3 extends over 16 amino acids. The CDR3 bases are TGTGCCAGCAGTTACTCTAGCGGGATTGGTCCCAATGAGCAGTTCTTC. This codes for CASSYSSGIGPNEQFF.

V usage is TRBV6-1 and J usage is TRBJ1-5; D possibly corresponds to TRBD1 (5 bases). The germline CDR1 and CDR2 sequences are MNHNS and SASEGT. The CDR3 length is 14 residues. V dropped 3 bases and J dropped 7 bases, with 13 bases sitting between them. CDR3 region: CASSDLQGGQPQHF. CDR3 sequence (DNA): TGTGCCAGCAGTGATCTGCAGGGCGGCCAGCCCCAGCATTTT.

This rearrangement joins TRBV7-9 to TRBJ1-3, with a weak D call TRBD1 (6 bases). Trimming took 4 bases from V and 4 from J, leaving 8 bases between them. Germline V gene data show CDR1 as SEHNR and CDR2 as FQNEAQ (reference sequence). The CDR3 length is 13 residues. This CDR3 reads CASSSGQGNTIYF. The CDR3 DNA is TGTGCCAGCAGCTCAGGACAGGGAAACACCATATATTTT.

The chain carries TRBV3-1 (or the pseudogene TRBV3-2) and TRBJ1-4, with 9 nucleotides matching TRBD1. With 4 bases clipped from V and 2 bases from J, the junction kept 11 bases outside the gene matches. CDR1 is LGHDT and CDR2 is YNNKEL in the germline V gene (reference sequence). The CDR3 consists of 18 residues. The CDR3 loop is CASSLLTGTGLTNEKLFF. The CDR3 region has the DNA TGTGCCAGCAGCCTTTTAACCGGGACAGGGCTTACTAATGAAAAACTGTTTTTT.

CDR3 loop: CASSLGEWGQARMNIQYF. The CDR3 DNA sequence: TGTGCCAGCAGTTTAGGGGAATGGGGACAGGCACGAATGAACATTCAGTACTTC. The chain has TRBV28 and TRBJ2-4, with TRBD1 identical over 8 bases. V trimming: 2 bases; J trimming: 7 bases; junction bases outside the gene matches: 16. Germline V gene lookup returns CDR1 MDHEN and CDR2 SYDVKM. The CDR3 sequence is 18 residues long.